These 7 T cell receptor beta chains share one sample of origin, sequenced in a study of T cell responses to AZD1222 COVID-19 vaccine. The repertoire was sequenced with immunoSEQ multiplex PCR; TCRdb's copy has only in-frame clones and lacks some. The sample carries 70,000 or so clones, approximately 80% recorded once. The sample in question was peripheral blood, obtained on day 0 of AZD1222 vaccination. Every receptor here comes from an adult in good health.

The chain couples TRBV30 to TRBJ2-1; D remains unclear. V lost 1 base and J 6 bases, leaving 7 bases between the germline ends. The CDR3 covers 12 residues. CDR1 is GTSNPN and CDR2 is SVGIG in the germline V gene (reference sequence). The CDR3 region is CAWSGGGNEQFF. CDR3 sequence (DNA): TGTGCCTGGAGTGGAGGCGGCAATGAGCAGTTCTTC.

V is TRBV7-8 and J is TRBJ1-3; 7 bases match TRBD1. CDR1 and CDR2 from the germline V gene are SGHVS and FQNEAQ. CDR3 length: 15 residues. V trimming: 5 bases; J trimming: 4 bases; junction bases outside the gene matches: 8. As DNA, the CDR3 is TGTGCCAGCAGCACAGACAGGGTAGTCGGAAACACCATATATTTT. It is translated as CASSTDRVVGNTIYF.

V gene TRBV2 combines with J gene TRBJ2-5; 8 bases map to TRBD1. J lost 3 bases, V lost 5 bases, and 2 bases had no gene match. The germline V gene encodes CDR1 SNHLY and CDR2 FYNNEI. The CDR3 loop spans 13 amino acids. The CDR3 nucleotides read TGTGCCAGCAGTAGGGGACAGGAAGAGACCCAGTACTTC. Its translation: CASSRGQEETQYF.

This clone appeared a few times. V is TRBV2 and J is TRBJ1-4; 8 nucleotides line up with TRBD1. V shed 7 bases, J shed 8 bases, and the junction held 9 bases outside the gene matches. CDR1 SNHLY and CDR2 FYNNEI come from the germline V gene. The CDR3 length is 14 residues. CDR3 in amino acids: CASIRTGPGEKLFF. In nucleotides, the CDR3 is TGTGCCAGCATACGGACAGGGCCCGGAGAAAAACTGTTTTTT.

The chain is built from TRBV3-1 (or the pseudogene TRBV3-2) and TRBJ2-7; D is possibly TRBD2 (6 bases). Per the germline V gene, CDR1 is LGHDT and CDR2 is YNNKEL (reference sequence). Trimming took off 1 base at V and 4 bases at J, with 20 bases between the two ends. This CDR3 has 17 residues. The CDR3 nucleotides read TGTGCCAGCAGCCAAGTCGTAGGGCGGAGGGGTATGTACGAGCAGTACTTC. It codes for CASSQVVGRRGMYEQYF.

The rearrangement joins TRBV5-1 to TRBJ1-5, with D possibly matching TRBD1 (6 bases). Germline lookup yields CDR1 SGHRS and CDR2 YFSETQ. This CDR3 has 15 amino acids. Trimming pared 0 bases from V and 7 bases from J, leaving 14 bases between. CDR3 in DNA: TGCGCCAGCAGCTTGGGGGACATAGTCGGCCAGCCCCAGCATTTT. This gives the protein CASSLGDIVGQPQHF.

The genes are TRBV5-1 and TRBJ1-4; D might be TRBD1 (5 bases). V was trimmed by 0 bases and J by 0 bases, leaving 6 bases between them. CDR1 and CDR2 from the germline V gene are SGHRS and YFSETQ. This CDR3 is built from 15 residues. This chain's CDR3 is CASSLGGTTNEKLFF. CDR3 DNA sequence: TGCGCCAGCAGCTTGGGGGGGACAACTAATGAAAAACTGTTTTTT.